This TCR beta chain emerged from a study of Tregs in tolerant kidney transplant recipients. Related graft donors supplied nonmyeloablative bone marrow transplants, and mixed chimerism was transient. The CDR3 contains 15 residues. V shed 1 base and J shed 4 bases, with 11 bases lying between them. Germline loops: CDR1 KGHSH, CDR2 LQKENI. Assay used: immunoSEQ multiplex PCR; TCRdb lists only in-frame clones, some missing. The sample's table shows 5,800 or so clones. Of note for this clone: Sequencing ends 3 residues short of the CDR3 end; the germline J gene provides the rest.

The chain employs TRBV18 and TRBJ2-1; possibly TRBD2 for D (5 bases). The receptor comes from a human patient who received a combined kidney and bone marrow transplant. Among the T cells, some may be from the graft donor. The sequences come from CD4+ T cells from blood (PBMCs), collected 6 months after the transplant. CDR3 bases read: TGTGCCAGCTCACCACTCAGCGGACGATACAATGAG. Translating it yields CASSPLSGRYNE. The CDR3 in its entirety is CASSPLSGRYNEQFF.